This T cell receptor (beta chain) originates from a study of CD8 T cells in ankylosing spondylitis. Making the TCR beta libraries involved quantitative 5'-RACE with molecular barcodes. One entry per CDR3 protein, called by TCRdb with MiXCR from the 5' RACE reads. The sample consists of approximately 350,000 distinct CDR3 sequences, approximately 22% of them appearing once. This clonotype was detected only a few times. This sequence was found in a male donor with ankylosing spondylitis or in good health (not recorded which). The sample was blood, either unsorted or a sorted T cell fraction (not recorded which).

CDR3 nucleotide sequence: TGTGCCAGCAGTGCCAACGGGGGGACAGGGGATCCCTACGAGCAGTACTTC. Its translation is CASSANGGTGDPYEQYF. The chain employs TRBV6-4 and TRBJ2-7, with 10 positions matching TRBD1. Trimming cost V 4 bases and J 2 bases; bases outside gene matches: 11. CDR3 size: 17 residues. Germline V gene lookup returns CDR1 MRHNA and CDR2 SNTAGT.